Following are 3 T cell receptor beta chains from one sample sequenced in a study of cytomegalovirus exposure and HLA in healthy donors. PCR involved 60 Vbeta and 13 Jbeta primers. Measured with immunoSEQ multiplex PCR; TCRdb has only the in-frame clones, and not every one. The table records around 55,000 clones, 77% of them present only once. Sequenced input: PBMCs. The receptors derive from a female donor in good health and CMV-seronegative.

The J gene is TRBJ1-1, the V gene TRBV28; 9 bases are a match to TRBD1. Germline values: CDR1 MDHEN, CDR2 SYDVKM. CDR3 length: 14 residues. V was clipped by 10 bases and J by 7 bases; unmatched bases: 13. CDR3 protein: CATSEPGTGNEAFF. CDR3 nucleotides: TGTGCCACGTCGGAACCCGGGACAGGGAATGAAGCTTTCTTT.

This chain links TRBV2 with TRBJ2-2; TRBD2 matches at 9 bases. The ends lost 6 bases at V and 4 bases at J; junction bases unmatched: 3. The germline V gene encodes CDR1 SNHLY and CDR2 FYNNEI. CDR3 length: 14 residues. The chain's CDR3 is CASSEREVTGELFF. The CDR3 coding sequence is TGTGCCAGCAGCGAGCGGGAGGTCACCGGGGAGCTGTTTTTT.

The chain employs TRBV18 and TRBJ2-7, with TRBD2 matching over 12 bases. The V segment lost 3 bases and the J segment 3 bases; nucleotides outside the gene matches: 3. Germline CDR1 reads KGHSH; CDR2 reads LQKENI. This CDR3 spans 15 amino acids. As DNA, the CDR3 is TGTGCCAGCTCACCCAGGACTAGCGGGATCTACGAGCAGTACTTC. This encodes CASSPRTSGIYEQYF.